The 2 T cell receptor beta chains below come from one sample, sequenced in a study of blood T cells in healthy people across ages. For the second PCR, which ran for roughly 6 to 12 cycles, a sample-barcoded 5' primer and a J-beta primer mix were used. TCRdb fed the 5' RACE reads into MiXCR, producing one record per CDR3 protein. The sample carries approximately 730,000 distinct CDR3 sequences, about 55% recorded once. Sequencing was done on a sample of blood. All receptors derive from an elderly man in good health.

The chain uses TRBV5-1 and TRBJ1-6; D remains unclear. CDR1 is SGHRS, CDR2 YFSETQ, per germline. This CDR3 spans 14 amino acids. V was cut by 0 bases and J by 7 bases, with 8 bases left in between. The CDR3 region is CASSLGYENSPLHF. The CDR3 bases are TGCGCCAGCAGCTTGGGATATGAGAATTCACCCCTCCACTTT. The full variable domain, its missing parts supplied by reference TRBV5-1 and TRBJ1-6, is KAGVTQTPRYLIKTRGQQVTLSCSPISGHRSVSWYQQTPGQGLQFLFEYFSETQRNKGNFPGRFSGRQFSNSRSEMNVSTLELGDSALYLCASSLGYENSPLHFGNGTRLTVT.

The V and J genes are TRBV12-3 or TRBV12-4 and TRBJ1-2, with TRBD1 as a possible D gene (6 bases). V dropped 5 bases and J dropped 7 bases, with 14 bases sitting between them. The CDR3 runs 13 residues. The CDR3 region is CASSVDRFGGYTF. In nucleotides, the CDR3 is TGTGCCAGCAGTGTAGACAGGTTTGGTGGCTACACCTTC.